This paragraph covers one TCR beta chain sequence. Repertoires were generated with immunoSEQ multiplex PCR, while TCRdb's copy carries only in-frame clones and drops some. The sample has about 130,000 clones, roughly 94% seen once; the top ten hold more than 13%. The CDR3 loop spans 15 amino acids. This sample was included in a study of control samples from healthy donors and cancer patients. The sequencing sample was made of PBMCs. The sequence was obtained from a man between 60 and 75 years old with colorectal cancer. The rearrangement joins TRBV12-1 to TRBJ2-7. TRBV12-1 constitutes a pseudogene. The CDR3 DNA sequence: TGTGCCAGCAACTTTGGAGGACCGATCTCCTACGAGCAGTACTTC. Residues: CASNFGGPISYEQYF.